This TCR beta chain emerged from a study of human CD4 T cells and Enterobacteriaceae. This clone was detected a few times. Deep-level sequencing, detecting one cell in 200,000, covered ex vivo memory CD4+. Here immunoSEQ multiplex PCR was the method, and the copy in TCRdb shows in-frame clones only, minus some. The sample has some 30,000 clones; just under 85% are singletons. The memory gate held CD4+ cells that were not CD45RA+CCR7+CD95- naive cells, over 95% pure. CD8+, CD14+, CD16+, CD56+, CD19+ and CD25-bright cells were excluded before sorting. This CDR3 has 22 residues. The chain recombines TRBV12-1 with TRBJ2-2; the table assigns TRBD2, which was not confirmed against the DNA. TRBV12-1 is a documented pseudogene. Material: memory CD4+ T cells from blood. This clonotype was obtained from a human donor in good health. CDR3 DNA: TGTGCCAGCAGTCCCAATCCGGGACTAGCGGCAGCATTGAAGTCGAACACCGGGGAGCTGTTTTTT. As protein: CASSPNPGLAAALKSNTGELFF.